This T cell receptor (beta chain) was recorded in a study of blood T cell repertoires in COVID-19. Study as a whole: The analysed material was cDNA or gDNA that came from T cells, B-cell-depleted T cells, or PBMCs.

This CDR3 is 16 amino acids long. Germline lookup yields CDR1 PRHDT and CDR2 FYEKMQ (reference sequence). V gave up 6 bases and J gave up 6 bases; unmatched junction bases: 12. In the original analysis: From reference gene primer amplification, estimates of nucleated cell counts were derived. TCRdb's table, derived via immunoSEQ multiplex PCR, lists solely in-frame clones and lacks some. The D gene and trimming were derived from the DNA, and the V and J assignments and clone size from that table. The sample lists roughly 100,000 clones, 85% occurring once. J is TRBJ2-2 and V is TRBV13; 8 nucleotides agree with TRBD1. The sample was peripheral blood. The clonotype originates from a man in his forties or fifties with acute or convalescent COVID-19. In nucleotides, the CDR3 is TGTGCCAGCAGTGAAAACAGGGGGTTCAGATCCGGGGAGCTGTTTTTT. This codes for CASSENRGFRSGELFF.